This T cell receptor beta chain was captured in a study of control samples from healthy donors and cancer patients. The V end was cut by 4 bases, the J end by 4 bases, with 16 bases between. Germline lookup yields CDR1 SGHTA and CDR2 FQGNSA. The CDR3 is 15 amino acids. TCRdb's table, derived via immunoSEQ multiplex PCR, lists solely in-frame clones and lacks some. The table has about 89,000 clones, 85% seen once. This TCR was recovered from a woman aged 40 to 50 in good health. The chain combines TRBV7-2 with TRBJ1-2, with TRBD1 as a possible D gene (5 bases). Sequenced material: blood. The CDR3 DNA is TGTGCCAGCAGCTGGGGACCGCCACTCAGCTATGGCTACACCTTC. Encoded protein: CASSWGPPLSYGYTF.